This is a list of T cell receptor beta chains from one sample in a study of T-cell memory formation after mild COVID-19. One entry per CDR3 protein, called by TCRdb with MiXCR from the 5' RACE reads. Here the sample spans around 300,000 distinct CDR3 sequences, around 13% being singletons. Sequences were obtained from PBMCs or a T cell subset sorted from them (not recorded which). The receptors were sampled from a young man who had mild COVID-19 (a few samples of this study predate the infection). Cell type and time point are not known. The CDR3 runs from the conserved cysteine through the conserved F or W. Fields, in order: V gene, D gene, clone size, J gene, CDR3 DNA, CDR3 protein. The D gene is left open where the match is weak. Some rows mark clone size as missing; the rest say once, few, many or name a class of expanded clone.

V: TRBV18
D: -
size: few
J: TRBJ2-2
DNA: TGTGCCAGCTCACCATCATGGTACACCGGGGAGCTGTTTTTT
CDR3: CASSPSWYTGELFF

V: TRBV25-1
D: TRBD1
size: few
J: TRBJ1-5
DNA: TGTGCCAGCAGTGAATCAGTCGGGACAGGGCTGGATGGTCAGCCCCAGCATTTT
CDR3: CASSESVGTGLDGQPQHF

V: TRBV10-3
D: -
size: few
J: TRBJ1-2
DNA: TGTGCCATCAGCCGGGCCGCCCCCGGAAACTATGGCTACACCTTC
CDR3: CAISRAAPGNYGYTF

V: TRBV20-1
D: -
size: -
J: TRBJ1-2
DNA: TGCAGTGCCAGAAAAGATTATGGCTACACCTTC
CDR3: CSARKDYGYTF

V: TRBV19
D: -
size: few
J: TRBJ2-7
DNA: TGTGCCAGTAGTATTGTCGGGGGAGCGCCAGGGGAGTACGAGCAGTACTTC
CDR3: CASSIVGGAPGEYEQYF

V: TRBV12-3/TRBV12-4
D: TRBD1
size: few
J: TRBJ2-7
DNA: TGTGCCAGCAGCCAAACCGCACAGGGGTCCTACGAGCAGTACTTC
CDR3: CASSQTAQGSYEQYF

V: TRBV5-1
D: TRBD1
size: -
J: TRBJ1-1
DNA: TGCGCCAGCAGCCCTCAGGGGGTAAAAACTGAAGCTTTCTTT
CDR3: CASSPQGVKTEAFF

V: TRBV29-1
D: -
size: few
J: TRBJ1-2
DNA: TGCAGCGTTGAAGGCGGAGTACGGCTCTATGGCTACACCTTC
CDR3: CSVEGGVRLYGYTF

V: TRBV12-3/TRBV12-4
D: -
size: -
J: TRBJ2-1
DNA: TGTGCCAGCAGTTCGATGGACAGTCTAGGCACCTACAATGAGCAGTTCTTC
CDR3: CASSSMDSLGTYNEQFF

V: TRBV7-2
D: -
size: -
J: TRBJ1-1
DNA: TGTGCCAGCAGCTTAGCACAGGGATACACTGAAGCTTTCTTT
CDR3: CASSLAQGYTEAFF

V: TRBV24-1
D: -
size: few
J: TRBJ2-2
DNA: TGTGCCACCAGTGATTTGCTAGGGGGAAAAGGCAGATGGAACACCGGGGAGCTGTTTTTT
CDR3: CATSDLLGGKGRWNTGELFF

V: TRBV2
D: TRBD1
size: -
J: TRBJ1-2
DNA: TGTGCCAGCAGGACAGGGGGAGTTGGCTATGGCTACACCTTC
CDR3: CASRTGGVGYGYTF

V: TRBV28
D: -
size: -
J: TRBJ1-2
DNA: TGTGCCAGCAGTTTAGGGGGGGCGCAGGGCTATGGCTACACCTTC
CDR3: CASSLGGAQGYGYTF

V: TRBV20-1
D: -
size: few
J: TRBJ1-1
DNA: TGCAGTGCTAGAGCCGCGGACAGTTCTGAAGCTTTCTTT
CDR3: CSARAADSSEAFF

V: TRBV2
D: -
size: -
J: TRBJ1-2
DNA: TGTGCCAGCAGTGTACGGGGTGGAACCTATGGCTACACCTTC
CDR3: CASSVRGGTYGYTF

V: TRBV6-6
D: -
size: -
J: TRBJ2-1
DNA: TGTGCCAGCAGCCTCGAGGGGAGGCAGTTCTTC
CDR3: CASSLEGRQFF

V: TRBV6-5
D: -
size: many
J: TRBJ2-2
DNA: TGTGCCAGCAAAGAGGGCTCGGCCGGGGAGCTGTTTTTT
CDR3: CASKEGSAGELFF

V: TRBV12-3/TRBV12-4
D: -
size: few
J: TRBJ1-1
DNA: TGTGCCAGCTCCCCCCAAAGCTCTGAAGCTTTCTTT
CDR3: CASSPQSSEAFF

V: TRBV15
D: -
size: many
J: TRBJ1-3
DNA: TGTGCCACCAGCCTGGCGGGCTCTGGAAACACCATATATTTT
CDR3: CATSLAGSGNTIYF

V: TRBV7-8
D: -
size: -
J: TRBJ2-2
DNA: TGTGCCAGTGGTAGGCTAGTGAGGCCCGGGGAGCTGTTTTTT
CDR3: CASGRLVRPGELFF

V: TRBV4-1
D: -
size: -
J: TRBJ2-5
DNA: TGCGCCAGCAGCCACTTCGGGGGGCCTCAAGAGACCCAGTACTTC
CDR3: CASSHFGGPQETQYF

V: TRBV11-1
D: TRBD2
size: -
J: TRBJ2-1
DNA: TGTGCCAGCAACCCCGGCCAGCGGGGGGGCCATTTCCGAAATGAGCAGTTCTTC
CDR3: CASNPGQRGGHFRNEQFF

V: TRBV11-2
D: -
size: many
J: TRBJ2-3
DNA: TGTGCCAGCAGCTTAGGTTGGGGCACAGATACGCAGTATTTT
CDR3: CASSLGWGTDTQYF

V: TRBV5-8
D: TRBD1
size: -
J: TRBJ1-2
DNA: TGTGCCAGCAGCTCCCGCCCGACAGGGGGTAGGGGCTACACCTTC
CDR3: CASSSRPTGGRGYTF

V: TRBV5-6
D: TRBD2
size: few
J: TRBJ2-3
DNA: TGTGCCAGCAGCTTAATAGATAGCGGGGGATATACGCAGTATTTT
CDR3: CASSLIDSGGYTQYF

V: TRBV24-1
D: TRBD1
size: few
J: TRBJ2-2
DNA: TGTGCCACCGGACAGGGTGTTACCGGGGAGCTGTTTTTT
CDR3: CATGQGVTGELFF

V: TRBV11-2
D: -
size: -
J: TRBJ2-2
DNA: TGTGCCAGCAGCATGTTTAAGGGTGTGGGTTTCTCCGGGGAGCTGTTTTTT
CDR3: CASSMFKGVGFSGELFF

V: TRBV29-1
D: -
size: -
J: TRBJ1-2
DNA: TGCAGCGCCCATAGGGGGGCCGGAGGCTACACCTTC
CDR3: CSAHRGAGGYTF

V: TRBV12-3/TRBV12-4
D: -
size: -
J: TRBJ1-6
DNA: TGTGCCAGCAGTTTAGTTGGGGGTTATAATTCACCCCTCCACTTT
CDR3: CASSLVGGYNSPLHF

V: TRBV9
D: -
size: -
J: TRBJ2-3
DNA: TGTGCCAGCAGCGTGGGCTACTCTAGCACAGATACGCAGTATTTT
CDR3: CASSVGYSSTDTQYF

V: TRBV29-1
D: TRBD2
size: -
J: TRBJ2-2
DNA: TGCAGCGTTGGCGGGGGGGGCACCGGGGAGCTGTTTTTT
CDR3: CSVGGGGTGELFF

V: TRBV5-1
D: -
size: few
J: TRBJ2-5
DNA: TGCGCCAGCAGGCCCGGGACATCCCCAAGGACCCAGTACTTC
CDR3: CASRPGTSPRTQYF

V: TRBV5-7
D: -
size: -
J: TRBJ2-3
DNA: TGTGCCAGCAGCTTAAGAGGGGTTTTCACAGATACGCAGTATTTT
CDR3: CASSLRGVFTDTQYF

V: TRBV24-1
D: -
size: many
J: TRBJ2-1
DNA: TGTGCCACCAGTAACGGTTACAATGAGCAGTTCTTC
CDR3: CATSNGYNEQFF

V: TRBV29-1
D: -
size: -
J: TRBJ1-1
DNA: TGCAGCGTTGAAGATAACCGACCGGACACTGAAGCTTTCTTT
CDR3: CSVEDNRPDTEAFF

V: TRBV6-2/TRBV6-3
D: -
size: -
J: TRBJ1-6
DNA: TGTGCCAGCAGTTACTCGGAGGGATTGGGGTCACCCCTCCACTTT
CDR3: CASSYSEGLGSPLHF

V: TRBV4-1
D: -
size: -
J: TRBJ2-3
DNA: TGCGCCAGCAGCCCCCATCCCTTAGCGGCTAGCACAGATACGCAGTATTTT
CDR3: CASSPHPLAASTDTQYF

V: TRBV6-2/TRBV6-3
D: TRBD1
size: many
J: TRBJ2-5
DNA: TGTGCCAGCAGTACCGAACCCGGGACAGGGGGCGAGGCCCAGTACTTC
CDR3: CASSTEPGTGGEAQYF

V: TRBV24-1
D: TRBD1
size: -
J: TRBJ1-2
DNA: TGTGCCACCAGTGATCCCGGGACAGGCTATGGCTACACCTTC
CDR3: CATSDPGTGYGYTF

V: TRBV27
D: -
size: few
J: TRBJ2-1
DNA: TGTGCCAGCCGATCGGGCCACAATGAGCAGTTCTTC
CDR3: CASRSGHNEQFF

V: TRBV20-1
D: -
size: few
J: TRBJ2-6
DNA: TGCAGTGCTCCGACCCCGACAGCCGGCTTCTCTGGGGCCAACGTCCTGACTTTC
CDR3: CSAPTPTAGFSGANVLTF

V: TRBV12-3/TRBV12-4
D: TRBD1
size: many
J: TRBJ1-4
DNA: TGTGCCAGCAGTGACAGGGTAAAGGAAAAACTGTTTTTT
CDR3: CASSDRVKEKLFF

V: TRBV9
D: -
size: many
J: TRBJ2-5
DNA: TGTGCCAGCAGCGTAGTCAGCGGAGGGCAAGAGACCCAGTACTTC
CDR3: CASSVVSGGQETQYF

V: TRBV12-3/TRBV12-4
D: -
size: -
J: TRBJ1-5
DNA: TGTGCCAGCAGTTTTGCAGTGGGGGTAGGGCAGCCCCAGCATTTT
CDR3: CASSFAVGVGQPQHF

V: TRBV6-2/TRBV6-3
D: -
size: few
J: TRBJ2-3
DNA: TGTGCCAGCAGTCTAGACCCCAGAGATACGCAGTATTTT
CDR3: CASSLDPRDTQYF

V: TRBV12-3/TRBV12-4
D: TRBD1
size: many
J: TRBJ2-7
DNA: TGTGCCAGCAGTTCGCGACAGGGGAAACGCTACGAGCAGTACTTC
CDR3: CASSSRQGKRYEQYF

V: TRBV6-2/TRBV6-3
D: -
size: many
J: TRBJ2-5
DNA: TGTGCCAGCAGCCTCGAACTTCCCTCGGGGGAGACCCAGTACTTC
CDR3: CASSLELPSGETQYF

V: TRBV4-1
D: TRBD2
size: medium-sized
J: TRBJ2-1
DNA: TGCGCCAGCAGCCAAGAACGCGGGGGGTATGATGAGCAGTTCTTC
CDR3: CASSQERGGYDEQFF

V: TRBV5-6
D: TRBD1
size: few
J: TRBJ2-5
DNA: TGTGCCAGCAGCTCCCGGGACAGGGGGACCCAGTACTTC
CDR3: CASSSRDRGTQYF

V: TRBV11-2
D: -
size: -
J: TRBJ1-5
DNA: TGTGCCAGCAGCTTAAAGGGGTTGAAAGATCAGCCCCAGCATTTT
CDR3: CASSLKGLKDQPQHF

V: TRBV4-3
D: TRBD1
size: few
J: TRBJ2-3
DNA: TGCGCCAGCAGCCAAGATCGGGGACAGGGGATGGCAGATACGCAGTATTTT
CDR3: CASSQDRGQGMADTQYF

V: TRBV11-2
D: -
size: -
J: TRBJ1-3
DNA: TGTGCCAGCAGTCTTACAGGGCGTGGAAACACCATATATTTT
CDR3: CASSLTGRGNTIYF

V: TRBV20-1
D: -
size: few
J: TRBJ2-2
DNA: TGCAGTGCCCATCCCTGGGGGCGGAACACCGGGGAGCTGTTTTTT
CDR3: CSAHPWGRNTGELFF